The TCR beta chain described here comes from a study of blood T cell repertoires in COVID-19. At the level of the study: COVID-19 samples, acute and convalescent, were from the United States, Italy and Spain.

Germline values: CDR1 KGHSH, CDR2 LQKENI. CDR3 length: 13 amino acids. The V end was cut by 3 bases, the J end by 5 bases, with 11 bases between. Per the study methods: Amplification of reference gene primers provided the estimated nucleated cell counts. Profiling relied on immunoSEQ multiplex PCR, and the TCRdb table lists in-frame clones only, not all of them. The D gene and trimming were derived from the DNA, and the V and J assignments and clone size from that table. The sample comprises roughly 250,000 clones, about nine tenths of which are singletons, and 6% to 9% rests with the top ten. The chain uses TRBV18 and TRBJ2-7; tentatively, D is TRBD1 (7 bases). Source material: peripheral blood. The receptor was isolated from a man aged 55-75 years who had recovered from COVID-19. The CDR3 DNA follows: TGTGCCAGCTCACCCAGGGGGGTCAACGAGCAGTACTTC. Its translation: CASSPRGVNEQYF.